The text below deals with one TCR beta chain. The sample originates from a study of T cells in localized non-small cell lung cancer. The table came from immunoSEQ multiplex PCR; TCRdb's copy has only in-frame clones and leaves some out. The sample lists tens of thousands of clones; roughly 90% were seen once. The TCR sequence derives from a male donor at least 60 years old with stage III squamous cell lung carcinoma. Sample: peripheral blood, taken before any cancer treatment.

The CDR3 nucleotides are TGTGCCAGCAGCCAAGGGGATTCAGGGACTCTGAACACTGAAGCTTTCTTT. Translated: CASSQGDSGTLNTEAFF. This chain links TRBV14 with TRBJ1-1; D perhaps matches TRBD1 (5 bases). This CDR3 region has 17 residues. From germline, CDR1 is SGHDN and CDR2 FVKESK. Trimming removed 1 base from V and 0 bases from J, with 15 bases in between.